Below, 10 T cell receptor beta chains from the same sample are listed, as sequenced in a study of blood T cell repertoires in COVID-19 (dated by TCRdb to 2020 to 2021). Library prep was done by the immunoSEQ multiplex PCR assay. In its TCRdb copy, this immuneACCESS table keeps in-frame sequences only and misses some clones. Where compared with another copy, unresolved V genes explain less than half of these, and the others have no known cause. Within this sample are roughly 220,000 clones, with over 75% of them counted one time only. About 3% of the sample is taken by the ten largest. Sequencing used PBMCs or T cells enriched from blood (not recorded which). The receptors shown here come from a young woman in a cohort exposed to, infected with or recovered from COVID-19 (not recorded which).

The chain uses TRBV27 and TRBJ2-3, with 11 bases aligning to TRBD2. The CDR3 is made up of 15 amino acids. V lost 9 bases to trimming and J lost 3 bases; unmatched junction nucleotides: 8. The germline gives CDR1 MNHEY, CDR2 SMNVEV (reference sequence). This chain's CDR3 is CASRELAGVTDTQYF. As DNA, the CDR3 is TGTGCCAGTAGGGAACTAGCGGGAGTAACAGATACGCAGTATTTT.

This chain joins TRBV5-1 and TRBJ1-3; 8 bases are a match to TRBD1. V shed 0 bases, J shed 0 bases, and the junction held 2 bases outside the gene matches. Germline V gene sequence: CDR1 SGHRS, CDR2 YFSETQ. This CDR3 has 16 residues. The CDR3 region is CASSLAGQGSGNTIYF. Here the CDR3 DNA reads TGCGCCAGCAGCTTGGCCGGACAGGGCTCTGGAAACACCATATATTTT.

CDR3 sequence (DNA): TGTGCCAGCAGCGGACAGGGCTATGGCTACACCTTC. Its translation: CASSGQGYGYTF. The chain carries TRBV6-5 and TRBJ1-2, with 8 bases aligning to TRBD1. From germline, CDR1 is MNHEY and CDR2 SVGAGI. The junction had 1 base not matched to a gene; V was cut back by 6 bases and J by 4 bases. This CDR3 has 12 amino acids.

For this clone: This CDR3 is also generated by other DNA sequences in the sample. CDR3 amino acids: CSVSGTSGQETQYF. The CDR3 coding sequence is TGCAGCGTTTCCGGGACTAGCGGCCAAGAGACCCAGTACTTC. This chain uses TRBV29-1 with TRBJ2-5; 11 bases are shared with TRBD2. Germline assignment: CDR1 SQVTM and CDR2 ANQGSEA. CDR3 length equals 14 residues. Trimming removed 5 bases from V and 1 base from J; junction bases left unmatched: 3.

CDR3 nucleotide sequence: TGTGCCAGCAGCTTGGGCGATCAGCCCCAGCATTTT. It is translated as CASSLGDQPQHF. The rearrangement uses TRBV7-8 and TRBJ1-5, with D hard to call. Trimming pared 3 bases from V and 5 bases from J, leaving 5 bases between. This CDR3 spans 12 amino acids. CDR1 and CDR2 (germline): SGHVS, FQNEAQ.

Here the CDR3 DNA reads TGTGCCAGCAGCCCAGGGACTAACTCCTACGAGCAGTACTTC. Its translation: CASSPGTNSYEQYF. This chain uses TRBV13 with TRBJ2-7, with TRBD2 matching over 7 bases. Trimming at V came to 5 bases and at J to 0 bases, leaving 4 bases not matched to a gene. CDR1 is PRHDT and CDR2 is FYEKMQ in the germline V gene (reference sequence). This CDR3 comprises 14 residues. Using reference TRBV13 and TRBJ2-7 for the parts outside the CDR3, the full variable domain is AAGVIQSPRHLIKEKRETATLKCYPIPRHDTVYWYQQGPGQDPQFLISFYEKMQSDKGSIPDRFSAQQFSDYHSELNMSSLELGDSALYFCASSPGTNSYEQYFGPGTRLTVT.

The genes are TRBV4-1 and TRBJ2-7; D is uncertain. Germline lookup yields CDR1 MGHRA and CDR2 YSYEKL. This CDR3 region has 13 residues. Trimming took off 1 base at V and 1 base at J, with 5 bases between the two ends. The CDR3 is CASSQGRSYEQYF. DNA for the CDR3: TGCGCCAGCAGCCAAGGCAGGTCCTACGAGCAGTACTTC.

This clone was seen only once. The CDR3 loop is CASSQRSLNNEQFF. DNA of the CDR3: TGTGCCAGCAGCCAACGGAGCTTAAACAATGAGCAGTTCTTC. The V and J genes are TRBV3-1 (or the pseudogene TRBV3-2) and TRBJ2-1; no firm D call. The CDR3 extends over 14 amino acids. V lost 2 bases and J 5 bases, leaving 10 bases between the germline ends. Germline assignment: CDR1 LGHDT and CDR2 YNNKEL (reference sequence).

J is TRBJ2-7 and V is TRBV7-9; tentative D call: TRBD1 (5 bases). V was cut by 6 bases and J by 6 bases, with 21 bases left in between. CDR3 size: 15 residues. Looked up from germline, CDR1 is SEHNR and CDR2 is FQNEAQ (reference sequence). The DNA for the CDR3 is TGTGCCAGCAGGTCAAAGGGTGTAGGGGAAGGCGAGCAGTACTTC. This gives the protein CASRSKGVGEGEQYF.

DNA for the CDR3: TGTGCCAGCAGCTTAGGAGGTGGGGCAGTCCTAGCCAAAAACATTCAGTACTTC. It specifies CASSLGGGAVLAKNIQYF. The chain recombines TRBV7-8 with TRBJ2-4; possible D gene TRBD1, 5 bases. V lost 1 base, J lost 0 bases, and 16 bases lay in between. There are 18 residues in the CDR3. Per germline, CDR1 SGHVS and CDR2 FQNEAQ.